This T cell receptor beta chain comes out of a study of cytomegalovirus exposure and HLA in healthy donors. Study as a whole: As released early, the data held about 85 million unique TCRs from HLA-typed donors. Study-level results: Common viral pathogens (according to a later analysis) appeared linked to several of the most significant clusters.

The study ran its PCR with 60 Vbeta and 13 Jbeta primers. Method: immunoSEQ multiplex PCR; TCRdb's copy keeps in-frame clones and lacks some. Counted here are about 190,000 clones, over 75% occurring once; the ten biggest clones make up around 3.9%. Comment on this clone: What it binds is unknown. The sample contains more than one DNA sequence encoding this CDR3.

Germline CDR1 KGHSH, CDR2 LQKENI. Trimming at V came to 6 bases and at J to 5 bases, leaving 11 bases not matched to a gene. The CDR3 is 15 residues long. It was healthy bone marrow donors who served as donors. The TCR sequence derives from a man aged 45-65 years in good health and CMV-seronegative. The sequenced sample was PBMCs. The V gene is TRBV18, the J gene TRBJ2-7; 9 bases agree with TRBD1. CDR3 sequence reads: CASSGDRALSDEQYF. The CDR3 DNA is TGTGCCAGCTCTGGGGACAGGGCCCTCTCGGACGAGCAGTACTTC.